This TCR beta chain came from a study of PD-L1 blockade in urothelial cancer. This clone came up a few times. Some clones are missing from TCRdb's copy, which holds only in-frame ones; the method was immunoSEQ multiplex PCR. This sample has around 100,000 clones, with around 85% found just once. This CDR3 has 14 residues. Trimming removed 0 bases from V and 4 bases from J, with 11 bases in between. CDR1 is SGDLS and CDR2 is YYNGEE in the germline V gene. The rearrangement links TRBV9 to TRBJ2-7; D might be TRBD1 (6 bases). The TCR sequence derives from a man in his forties or fifties with urothelial cancer. This material consisted of PBMCs, taken around atezolizumab (anti-PD-L1) treatment. The CDR3 coding sequence is TGTGCCAGCAGCGTAGGGACAGCTTTATACGAGCAGTACTTC. Translating gives CASSVGTALYEQYF. The full variable domain, with the rest looked up from reference TRBV9 and TRBJ2-7, is DSGVTQTPKHLITATGQRVTLRCSPRSGDLSVYWYQQSLDQGLQFLIQYYNGEERAKGNILERFSAQQFPDLHSELNLSSLELGDSALYFCASSVGTALYEQYFGPGTRLTVT.